This record looks at one T cell receptor beta chain sequence and its context. Its antigen has not been determined. No much larger clone is present one base from it, and per-base qualities are unavailable. The data derive from a study of T cell responses to AZD1222 COVID-19 vaccine (dated by TCRdb to 2020 to 2022). Context from the whole study: AZD1222 recipients with second doses at about 4 weeks or about 12 weeks were pooled, because spike-specific TCR depth and breadth did not differ between schedules. Trial participants were enrolled into age subgroups of 18-55, 56-69 and 70-plus years, which contained around 140, 26 and 57 TCR-sequenced participants, respectively. A total of 233 trial participants underwent TCR sequencing, of whom some 210 received two doses of AZD1222 and some 25 received two doses of the MenACWY control vaccine. What the authors observed across the whole study: Because no samples from the day 14 peak response were available, repertoires could be characterized only after the peak T cell response. The whole spike protein was spanned by vaccine-associated CD4 TCRs, and dominant responses were seen in regions 160-218 and 743-854. In the small 56-69-year group, the increase in depth fell short of significance, most likely because of low power. Reportedly, almost half of the unique spike-specific TCRs recognized epitopes lying outside the regions that are mutated in the B.1.351 and B.1.1.7 variants. Participants were mostly white British, with more females than males. The authors suggested clonal diversity may have been underestimated. After two AZD1222 doses, both the breadth and the depth of spike-specific TCRs were significantly higher than at day 0 and than in MenACWY recipients. Conclusions about previously exposed vaccinees were limited because only six AZD1222 recipients were SARS-CoV-2 seropositive at baseline.

The CDR3 regions of human TCRbeta chains were subjected to immunosequencing. The authors processed their data as follows. TCRs in the repertoires were compared against a reference library of SARS-CoV-2-specific TCRs that had been generated with the MIRA antigen-specificity platform. Breadth meant the fraction of unique TCRs that were SARS-CoV-2-associated, whereas depth meant the fraction of total T cells that were SARS-CoV-2-associated. Using the MIRA data, each spike-specific TCR was assigned both to the spike region to which the TCR was reactive and to a CD4 or CD8 class. Log10-transformed breadth and depth values were compared by one-way ANOVA with Sidak's multiple comparisons tests. TCRdb took this table from immuneACCESS and kept in-frame rearrangements with V and J called. Such tables lack part of the clones; where checked against another copy, unresolved V genes explain under half of the gap, and the rest is unexplained. V and J calls and clone size come straight from that table; D and trimming were deduced from the DNA. This sample comprises about 170,000 clones, over 85% of them detected only once. The ten most abundant clones make up around 1.7% of the sample.

This sample's time point label indicates: baseline before first vaccination. Vaccinee samples were obtained from the UK trials COV001 and COV002, which included a single-blind randomized controlled phase 2/3 trial of AZD1222 (ChAdOx1 nCoV-19) in healthy adults. For TCRbeta chain sequencing, PBMC samples were collected from trial participants at day 0 and at day 28 after the second dose. The CDR3 runs 16 residues from the cysteine to the phenylalanine. Only the CDR3 region is kept as DNA, spanning 48 bases read in frame from base 1. This TCR was sampled from an adult in good health. The sequence links TRBV21-1 to TRBJ2-7; the table's D call of TRBD1 was not tested on the DNA. TRBV21-1 is classified as a pseudogene. Sequenced here: peripheral blood, sampled on day 0 of AZD1222 vaccination. CDR3 sequence: CASSSTGTAKYYEQYF. The DNA sequence is TGTGCCAGCAGCTCGACCGGGACAGCCAAGTACTACGAGCAGTACTTC.